The 2 T cell receptor beta chains below were found in one sample sequenced in a study of identical twins. TCRdb ran MiXCR on the 5' RACE reads and lists one entry per CDR3 protein. The table records hundreds of thousands of distinct CDR3 sequences, roughly 6% of them present only once. Input material: naive T cells sorted from blood. The receptor set was obtained from a man younger than 35 in good health.

As for this clonotype: A much larger clone is a single base away; this may be a read error. V usage is TRBV10-3 and J usage is TRBJ1-1, with D uncertain. The CDR3 has 14 amino acids. CDR1 is ENHRY and CDR2 is SYGVKD in the germline V gene. CDR3 DNA sequence: TGTACCATCAGTGCCGCGTCAGAAAACACTGAAGCTTTCTTT. Translated: CTISAASENTEAFF.

The V and J genes are TRBV18 and TRBJ2-7; TRBD2 might be the D (6 bases). The germline V gene has CDR1 KGHSH and CDR2 LQKENI. The CDR3 is made up of 16 amino acids. V dropped 3 bases and J dropped 0 bases, with 15 bases sitting between them. CDR3 sequence reads: CASSPIARDSSYEQYF. In DNA, the CDR3 is TGTGCCAGCTCACCTATAGCGCGGGATAGCTCCTACGAGCAGTACTTC.